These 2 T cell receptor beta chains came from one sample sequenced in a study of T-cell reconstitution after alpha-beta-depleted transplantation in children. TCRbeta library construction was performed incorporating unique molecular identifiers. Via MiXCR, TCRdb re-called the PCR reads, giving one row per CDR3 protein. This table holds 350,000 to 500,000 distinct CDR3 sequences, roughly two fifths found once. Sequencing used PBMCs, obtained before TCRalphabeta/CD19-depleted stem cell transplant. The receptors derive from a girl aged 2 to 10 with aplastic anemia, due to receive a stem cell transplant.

CDR3 loop: CASRVLVGSGRTAYEQYF. As DNA, the CDR3 is TGTGCCAGCAGAGTACTCGTCGGTAGCGGGAGAACGGCCTACGAGCAGTACTTC. This sequence joins TRBV28 and TRBJ2-7, with TRBD2 identical over 9 bases. The germline V gene encodes CDR1 MDHEN and CDR2 SYDVKM. The trim removed 6 bases at V and 2 bases at J, leaving 17 bases unmatched. The CDR3 extends over 18 amino acids. Looking up the rest from reference TRBV28 and TRBJ2-7 gives the full variable domain: DVKVTQSSRYLVKRTGEKVFLECVQDMDHENMFWYRQDPGLGLRLIYFSYDVKMKEKGDIPEGYSVSREKKERFSLILESASTNQTSMYLCASRVLVGSGRTAYEQYFGPGTRLTVT.

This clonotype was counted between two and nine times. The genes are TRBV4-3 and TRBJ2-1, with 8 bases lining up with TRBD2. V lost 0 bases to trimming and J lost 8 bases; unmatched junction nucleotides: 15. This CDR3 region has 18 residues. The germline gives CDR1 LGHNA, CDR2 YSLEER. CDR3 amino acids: CASSQDRGKLAAGDEQFF. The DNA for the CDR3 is TGCGCCAGCAGCCAAGATAGGGGAAAACTAGCGGCGGGGGATGAGCAGTTCTTC.